This entry concerns a single TCR beta chain. The CDR3 runs to 16 residues. Trimming at V came to 2 bases and at J to 5 bases, leaving 7 bases not matched to a gene. Germline lookup yields CDR1 SGDLS and CDR2 YYNGEE. The sample comes from a study of shared clonotypes between healthy human individuals. For every subset, genomic DNA was evenly distributed across several immunoSEQ plates. Sequencing was performed on unsorted PBMC DNA using ten immunoSEQ deep assay plates. Per the study methods: Filtering differed for immunoSEQ, which gave only junction sequences without quality scores. The data were produced by immunoSEQ multiplex PCR, yet TCRdb's version contains in-frame clones alone and is incomplete. For V, J and clone size, that table is used; D and trimming come from the DNA. The table lists around 440,000 clones, roughly four fifths of them singletons.

Sequencing used PBMCs. The receptor was isolated from a woman aged 40 to 50 in good health. Some clones in this sample may be carry-over from other donors' samples. V and J are TRBV9 and TRBJ2-5, with 12 bases fitting TRBD2. CDR3 in amino acids: CASSVRSGTSGETQYF. For the CDR3, the DNA is TGTGCCAGCAGCGTCAGGAGCGGGACTAGCGGGGAGACCCAGTACTTC.